This TCR beta chain came from a study of blood T cell repertoires in COVID-19. Study-level information: The United States, Italy and Spain supplied acute and convalescent COVID-19 samples.

In the authors' methods: Reference gene primer amplification yielded estimated nucleated cell counts. Data came from immunoSEQ multiplex PCR; TCRdb stores just in-frame clones and leaves some out. V and J calls and clone size come straight from that table; D and trimming were deduced from the DNA. The repertoire holds approximately 500,000 clones, with 70% to 90% as singletons. There are 13 residues in the CDR3. After removal of 10 bases from V and 10 bases from J, the junction contained 12 bases not matched to a gene. Germline-derived CDR1 and CDR2 are SGHDN and FVKESK. This receptor was identified in a human donor in a cohort sampled during active COVID-19. Sequenced sample: peripheral blood. The chain has TRBV14 and TRBJ2-1, with 8 bases identical to TRBD2. CDR3 DNA sequence: TGTGCCACAAGCGGGAGCCGGTTCGGGGAGCAGTTCTTC. Residues: CATSGSRFGEQFF.